These 10 T cell receptor beta chains originate from one sample sequenced in a study of blood T cell repertoires in COVID-19. Assay: immunoSEQ multiplex PCR; the TCRdb copy retains only in-frame clones and omits some. The table lists 120,000 to 150,000 clones, around four fifths of them singletons. The sequencing sample was made of PBMCs or T cells enriched from blood (not recorded which). Source of these receptors: a middle-aged woman who had recovered from COVID-19.

The chain recombines TRBV27 with TRBJ2-7; weak D call: TRBD2 (5 bases). This CDR3 contains 15 residues. CDR1 and CDR2 (germline): MNHEY, SMNVEV (reference sequence). V was trimmed by 5 bases and J by 3 bases, leaving 17 bases between them. DNA for the CDR3: TGTGCCAGCAGTCCACTAGGCCCCGCGGGCTACGAGCAGTACTTC. This codes for CASSPLGPAGYEQYF.

This clone was detected only a few times. The V and J genes are TRBV20-1 and TRBJ1-1; D unclear. Germline values: CDR1 DFQATT, CDR2 SNEGSKA (reference sequence). The CDR3 totals 10 residues. Trimming took 7 bases from V and 5 from J, leaving 8 bases between them. CDR3 sequence: CSVSGTEAFF. Written as DNA, the CDR3 is TGCAGTGTGAGCGGGACTGAAGCTTTCTTT.

This clone appeared a single time. The V call is TRBV25-1, the J call TRBJ1-6, with 9 bases lining up with TRBD1. V dropped 4 bases and J dropped 6; count of bases not matched to a gene: 4. There are 15 residues in the CDR3. CDR1 MGHDK and CDR2 SYGVNS come from the germline V gene. CDR3 sequence: CASSAGQGFNSPLHF. CDR3 nucleotides: TGTGCCAGCAGTGCGGGACAGGGTTTTAATTCACCCCTCCACTTT.

The rearrangement links TRBV7-9 to TRBJ2-2, with D unclear. From germline, CDR1 is SEHNR and CDR2 FQNEAQ (reference sequence). V was shortened by 3 bases and J by 2 bases, with 4 bases between the two germline ends. CDR3 length: 13 amino acids. The CDR3: CASSFKNTGELFF. The CDR3 region has the DNA TGTGCCAGCAGCTTTAAAAACACCGGGGAGCTGTTTTTT.

V gene TRBV3-1 (or the pseudogene TRBV3-2) combines with J gene TRBJ2-5; D not resolved. This CDR3 has 13 residues. The germline gives CDR1 LGHDT, CDR2 YNNKEL (reference sequence). Trimming shortened V by 1 base and J by 0 bases, and 3 bases separated the two germline ends. The CDR3 protein is CASSQGNQETQYF. CDR3 DNA sequence: TGTGCCAGCAGCCAAGGTAACCAAGAGACCCAGTACTTC.

The CDR3 protein is CASSLGPGYEAFF. In nucleotides, the CDR3 is TGTGCCAGCAGCTTAGGGCCAGGCTATGAAGCTTTCTTT. This chain connects TRBV7-8 to TRBJ1-1, with D unclear. This CDR3 region has 13 residues. The V and J ends lost 1 base and 7 bases respectively, with 10 bases between them. The V gene's germline CDR1 is SGHVS and CDR2 FQNEAQ.

The J gene is TRBJ1-1, the V gene TRBV2, with 7 bases lining up with TRBD1. V gave up 4 bases and J gave up 0 bases; unmatched junction bases: 8. Per the germline V gene, CDR1 is SNHLY and CDR2 is FYNNEI. CDR3 length equals 16 residues. CDR3 protein: CASSGGLDRLNTEAFF. The CDR3 DNA reads TGTGCCAGCAGTGGGGGGCTGGACAGGTTGAACACTGAAGCTTTCTTT.

The gene calls are TRBV18 and TRBJ1-2, with 11 bases aligning to TRBD1. CDR1 is KGHSH, CDR2 LQKENI, per germline. The V gene end was trimmed by 5 bases and the J gene end by 3 bases; junction bases not matched to a gene: 5. The CDR3 has 15 residues. The CDR3 sequence: CASSSTGQGDYGYTF. CDR3 DNA sequence: TGTGCCAGCTCATCAACGGGACAGGGGGACTATGGCTACACCTTC.

The V and J genes are TRBV18 and TRBJ2-2; TRBD2 aligns across 8 bases. The germline V gene encodes CDR1 KGHSH and CDR2 LQKENI. The J segment lost 7 bases and the V segment lost 2 bases, leaving 6 bases of the junction unmatched. CDR3 length: 15 amino acids. CDR3 amino acids: CASSPRTSHGGELFF. The CDR3 DNA reads as TGTGCCAGCTCACCAAGGACTAGCCATGGCGGGGAGCTGTTTTTT.

This clone was seen only once. CDR3 protein: CASRQGTLGYTF. Written as DNA, the CDR3 is TGTGCCAGCAGACAGGGTACACTTGGCTACACCTTC. The chain joins TRBV28 to TRBJ1-2, with TRBD1 as a possible D gene (6 bases). The germline V gene has CDR1 MDHEN and CDR2 SYDVKM. CDR3 length: 12 amino acids. V was clipped by 6 bases and J by 7 bases, with 12 bases between them.